This record looks at one T cell receptor beta chain sequence and its context. Its antigen is not known. CDR3 length: 12 residues. The germline V and J ends were trimmed by 6 bases and 6 bases, with 8 bases remaining between them. Germline lookup yields CDR1 MDHEN and CDR2 SYDVKM. The entry originates in a study of T cell repertoires in cytomegalovirus infection. Study overall: A matching HLA type, together with CMV infection, was signaled by public TCR beta signatures. Study conclusions and caveats: HLA-C-restricted CMV clonotypes gave the most frequent clonotype in two of eight donors.

TCRdb analysed the reads with MiXCR anew, one entry per CDR3 protein. The table lists around 310,000 distinct CDR3 sequences, just under 30% of them singletons. The receptor was derived from a human donor in good health (CMV status not recorded). Some clones in this sample may be carry-over from other donors' samples. The sample in question was cultured PBMCs, obtained from culture after CMV antigen stimulation. The rearrangement links TRBV28 to TRBJ1-4, with D possibly matching TRBD1 (6 bases). This CDR3 is CASRGAHEKLFF. In nucleotides, the CDR3 is TGTGCCAGCAGGGGGGCACATGAAAAACTGTTTTTT.